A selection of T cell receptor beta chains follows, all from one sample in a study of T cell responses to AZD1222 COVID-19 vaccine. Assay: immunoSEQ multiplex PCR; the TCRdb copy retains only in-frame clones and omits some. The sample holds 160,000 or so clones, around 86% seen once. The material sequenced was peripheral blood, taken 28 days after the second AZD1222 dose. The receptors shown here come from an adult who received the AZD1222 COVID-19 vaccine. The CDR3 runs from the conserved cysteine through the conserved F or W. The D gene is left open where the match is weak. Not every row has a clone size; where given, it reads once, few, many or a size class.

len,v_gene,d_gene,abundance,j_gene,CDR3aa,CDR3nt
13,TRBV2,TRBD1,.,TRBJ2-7,CASGLDRAYEQYF,TGTGCCAGCGGCCTGGACAGGGCCTACGAGCAGTACTTC
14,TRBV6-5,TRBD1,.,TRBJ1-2,CASRATGALYGYTF,TGTGCCAGCAGGGCTACAGGGGCCCTCTATGGCTACACCTTC
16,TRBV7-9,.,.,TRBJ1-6,CASSHPAGTVDSPLHF,TGTGCCAGCAGCCACCCGGCAGGGACGGTCGATTCACCCCTCCACTTT
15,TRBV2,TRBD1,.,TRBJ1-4,CASSEGGQGHEKLFF,TGTGCCAGCAGTGAAGGGGGACAGGGCCATGAAAAACTGTTTTTT
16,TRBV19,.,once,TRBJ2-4,CASSIKVAGAKNIQYF,TGTGCCAGTAGTATAAAGGTGGCGGGGGCCAAAAACATTCAGTACTTC
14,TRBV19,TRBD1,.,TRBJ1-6,CASSRGTGNSPLHF,TGTGCCAGTAGTAGAGGGACAGGGAATTCACCCCTCCACTTT
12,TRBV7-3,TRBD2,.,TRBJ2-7,CASLAGEIEQYF,TGTGCCAGTCTAGCGGGAGAGATCGAGCAGTACTTC
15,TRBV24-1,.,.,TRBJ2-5,CATSAPDRVEETQYF,TGTGCCACCAGTGCTCCGGACAGAGTCGAGGAGACCCAGTACTTC
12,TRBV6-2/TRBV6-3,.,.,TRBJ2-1,CASSYKGGLKFF,TGTGCCAGCAGTTACAAAGGAGGACTTAAGTTCTTC
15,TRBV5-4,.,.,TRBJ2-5,CASSITGRTMGTQYF,TGTGCCAGCAGCATAACAGGTCGTACTATGGGGACCCAGTACTTC
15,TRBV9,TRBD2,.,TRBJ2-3,CASSPTSGITDTQYF,TGTGCCAGCAGTCCGACTAGCGGGATCACAGATACGCAGTATTTT
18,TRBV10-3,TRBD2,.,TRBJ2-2,CAISELGGGRAHTGELFF,TGTGCCATCAGTGAGTTAGGAGGCGGGAGGGCCCACACCGGGGAGCTGTTTTTT
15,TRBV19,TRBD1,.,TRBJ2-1,CASSWGQGAINEQFF,TGTGCCAGTAGTTGGGGACAGGGGGCGATCAATGAGCAGTTCTTC
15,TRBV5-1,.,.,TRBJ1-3,CASSLNWKGGNTIYF,TGCGCCAGCAGCTTGAATTGGAAGGGAGGAAACACCATATATTTT